This TCR beta chain was identified in a study of patients and donors after allogeneic stem cell transplantation. TCRdb fed the RT-PCR reads into MiXCR, producing one record per CDR3 protein. The profile covers about 150,000 distinct CDR3 sequences, with more than 20% appearing a single time and roughly 27% taken by the ten largest. The CDR3 length is 16 residues. V lost 4 bases to trimming and J lost 0 bases, with 9 bases between them. Per germline, CDR1 KGHDR and CDR2 SFDVKD. This clonotype has a single count. The chain employs TRBV24-1 and TRBJ2-6; D is ambiguous. This receptor was taken from a human donor who was either an allogeneic HSCT recipient or a stem cell or donor lymphocyte infusion donor (not recorded which). It is not recorded whose cells these are; they may come from a transplant donor. Sequences were obtained from blood, either unsorted or a sorted T cell fraction (not recorded which). The CDR3 here is CATSDRTASGANVLTF. CDR3 sequence (DNA): TGTGCCACCAGTGACCGGACGGCCTCTGGGGCCAACGTCCTGACTTTC.